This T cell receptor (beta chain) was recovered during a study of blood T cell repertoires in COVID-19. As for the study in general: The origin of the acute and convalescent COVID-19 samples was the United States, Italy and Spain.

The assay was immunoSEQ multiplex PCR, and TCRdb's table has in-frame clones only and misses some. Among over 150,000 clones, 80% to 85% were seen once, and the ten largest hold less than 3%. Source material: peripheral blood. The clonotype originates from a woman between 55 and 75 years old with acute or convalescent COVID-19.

The CDR3, as DNA: TGCAGTGTGGCAGGGCCCTACGAGCAGTACTTC. Protein sequence: CSVAGPYEQYF. The rearrangement joins TRBV20-1 to TRBJ2-7; tentatively, D is TRBD1 (5 bases). This CDR3 is built from 11 residues. Trimming took 7 bases from V and 2 from J, leaving 9 bases between them. Germline V gives CDR1 DFQATT, CDR2 SNEGSKA (reference sequence).